Below, 9 T cell receptor beta chains from the same sample are listed, as sequenced in a study of T cell responses to AZD1222 COVID-19 vaccine (dated by TCRdb to the early 2020s). Libraries were made using the immunoSEQ multiplex PCR assay. The table was pulled from immuneACCESS by TCRdb, which kept in-frame rearrangements only. Such tables lose some clones; where checked, under half of the loss comes from unresolved V genes, and the rest has no known cause. Counted in this sample were some 69,000 clones; 80% of them appeared once. The ten largest clones capture over 12% of the sample. This specimen's time point label, interpreted: about 28 days (+/-7) after the second vaccine dose. The sequencing used peripheral blood, collected 28 days after the second AZD1222 dose. The receptor source for this set is an adult who received the AZD1222 COVID-19 vaccine.

This chain joins TRBV3-1 (or the pseudogene TRBV3-2) and TRBJ2-5; D may correspond to TRBD1 or TRBD2 (5 bases each). V shed 4 bases and J shed 1 base, with 7 bases lying between them. This CDR3 has 13 amino acids. CDR1 is LGHDT and CDR2 is YNNKEL in the germline V gene (reference sequence). CDR3 residues: CASSRDPQETQYF. The CDR3 nucleotides are TGTGCCAGCAGCCGGGACCCCCAAGAGACCCAGTACTTC.

This chain joins TRBV9 and TRBJ2-6; 7 bases fit TRBD1. After removal of 1 base from V and 4 bases from J, the junction contained 14 bases not matched to a gene. This CDR3 contains 19 residues. Per the germline V gene, CDR1 is SGDLS and CDR2 is YYNGEE. DNA of the CDR3: TGTGCCAGCAGCGTACGACGACAGGGTGACCTCCGCGGGGCCAACGTCCTGACTTTC. Residues: CASSVRRQGDLRGANVLTF.

This clone was recorded once. The CDR3 reads CASNSYSNQPQHF. CDR3 in DNA: TGCGCCAGCAACTCCTATAGCAATCAGCCCCAGCATTTT. The chain recombines TRBV10-2 with TRBJ1-5; no definite D call. This CDR3 region has 13 residues. Between the trimmed V and J ends, which lost 7 bases and 0 bases, there was a span of 7 bases. CDR1 WSHSY and CDR2 SAAADI come from the germline V gene.

This clone was picked up one time. The gene calls are TRBV12-3 or TRBV12-4 and TRBJ2-1, with D unclear. Trimming took 5 bases from V and 7 from J, leaving 6 bases between them. The CDR3 has 11 amino acids. CDR3 in amino acids: CASSPQNEQFF. The DNA for the CDR3 is TGTGCCAGCAGTCCCCAGAATGAGCAGTTCTTC.

The V and J genes are TRBV27 and TRBJ1-5; weak D call: TRBD1 (5 bases). The germline V gene encodes CDR1 MNHEY and CDR2 SMNVEV (reference sequence). Trimming pared 0 bases from V and 3 bases from J, leaving 6 bases between. The CDR3 is 14 amino acids. CDR3 DNA: TGTGCCAGCAGTTTATCAGGGGACAATCAGCCCCAGCATTTT. Residues: CASSLSGDNQPQHF.

This chain uses TRBV19 with TRBJ2-5; 9 bases agree with TRBD2. V trimming: 4 bases; J trimming: 3 bases; junction bases outside the gene matches: 12. CDR1 and CDR2 (germline): LNHDA, SQIVND (reference sequence). The CDR3 covers 17 residues. The CDR3: CASSNLVTSGLEETQYF. As DNA, the CDR3 is TGTGCCAGTAGTAATTTGGTGACTAGCGGACTAGAAGAGACCCAGTACTTC.

This clone was seen once. The V gene is TRBV7-9, the J gene TRBJ2-7, with a tentative D call TRBD1 (6 bases). Germline V CDR1 and CDR2: SEHNR, FQNEAQ (reference sequence). The V gene lost 0 bases and the J gene lost 6 bases, with 18 bases spanning the gap. This CDR3 is built from 16 residues. For the CDR3, the DNA is TGTGCCAGCAGCTTAGCGGACAGCCTCGAGTCCGCCGAGCAGTACTTC. Amino acid sequence: CASSLADSLESAEQYF. Complete variable domain (other parts from reference TRBV7-9 and TRBJ2-7): DTGVSQNPRHKITKRGQNVTFRCDPISEHNRLYWYRQTLGQGPEFLTYFQNEAQLEKSRLLSDRFSAERPKGSFSTLEIQRTEQGDSAMYLCASSLADSLESAEQYFGPGTRLTVT.

J is TRBJ2-3 and V is TRBV29-1; TRBD2 matches at 11 bases. The CDR3 spans 15 residues. V shed 4 bases, J shed 3 bases, and the junction held 6 bases outside the gene matches. Germline CDR1 is SQVTM and CDR2 is ANQGSEA. The CDR3 region has the DNA TGCAGCGTTGGAGATAGCGGGGGGGTGACAGATACGCAGTATTTT. Amino acids: CSVGDSGGVTDTQYF.

This clone was seen more than once but under ten times. V and J are TRBV12-3 or TRBV12-4 and TRBJ1-4; possible D gene TRBD1, 5 bases. This CDR3 has 13 residues. V lost 5 bases and J 7 bases, leaving 11 bases between the germline ends. The CDR3 sequence is CASSTSRGEKLFF. CDR3 in DNA: TGTGCCAGCAGTACTTCAAGGGGTGAAAAACTGTTTTTT.